A single sample gave rise to the 23 T cell receptor beta chains below, sequenced in a study of somatic mutations in cytotoxic T cells in rheumatoid arthritis. The method was immunoSEQ multiplex PCR; TCRdb's version includes in-frame clones alone and lacks a portion of them. Of about 19,000 clones listed, about 85% were seen once; the top ten hold around 7%. Sequences were obtained from CD8+ T cells sorted from blood. The receptors were sampled from a woman aged 40-49 years with rheumatoid arthritis.

This chain's CDR3 is CASSVRGVSGNTIYF. The DNA for the CDR3 is TGTGCCAGCAGTGTCAGGGGGGTCTCTGGAAACACCATATATTTT. This chain links TRBV27 with TRBJ1-3; TRBD1 matches at 7 bases. The V gene's germline CDR1 is MNHEY and CDR2 SMNVEV (reference sequence). The ends lost 5 bases at V and 0 bases at J; junction bases unmatched: 4. CDR3 size: 15 residues.

The chain joins TRBV19 to TRBJ2-7; 9 bases line up with TRBD1. This CDR3 is built from 16 residues. CDR1 is LNHDA and CDR2 is SQIVND in the germline V gene (reference sequence). The V and J ends lost 4 bases and 6 bases, in that order; junction bases with no gene match: 13. The CDR3 DNA reads as TGTGCCAGTAGTAGCCCCGACAGGGGGTACGAGCTCGAGCAGTACTTC. This translates into CASSSPDRGYELEQYF.

The V and J genes are TRBV7-9 and TRBJ1-2; TRBD1 aligns across 7 bases. This CDR3 has 13 amino acids. Germline loops: CDR1 SEHNR, CDR2 FQNEAQ (reference sequence). Unmatched junction bases numbered 3, after V lost 5 bases and J lost 3 bases. The CDR3 spells CASSAGQYYGYTF. Here the CDR3 DNA reads TGTGCCAGCAGCGCGGGACAGTACTATGGCTACACCTTC.

The genes are TRBV7-9 and TRBJ2-5; D possibly corresponds to TRBD2 (5 bases). Germline values: CDR1 SEHNR, CDR2 FQNEAQ (reference sequence). Between the trimmed V and J ends, which lost 5 bases and 5 bases, there was a span of 18 bases. The CDR3 contains 15 residues. CDR3 nucleotide sequence: TGTGCCAGCAGCCTCCCCGGGGTCCAAGAGGAGACCCAGTACTTC. It translates to CASSLPGVQEETQYF.

This clone was counted a few times. The V and J genes are TRBV7-9 and TRBJ2-1, with TRBD2 identical over 13 bases. After removal of 4 bases from V and 6 bases from J, the junction contained 9 bases not matched to a gene. The CDR3 is made up of 17 amino acids. The germline V gene has CDR1 SEHNR and CDR2 FQNEAQ (reference sequence). The CDR3 sequence is CASSSPTRTSGGNEQFF. The CDR3 nucleotides read TGTGCCAGCAGCTCCCCAACTCGGACTAGCGGGGGCAATGAGCAGTTCTTC. The variable domain in full, with the rest retrieved from reference TRBV7-9 and TRBJ2-1, is DTGVSQNPRHKITKRGQNVTFRCDPISEHNRLYWYRQTLGQGPEFLTYFQNEAQLEKSRLLSDRFSAERPKGSFSTLEIQRTEQGDSAMYLCASSSPTRTSGGNEQFFGPGTRLTVL.

The chain uses TRBV9 and TRBJ2-1, with 7 bases that match TRBD2. V was clipped by 4 bases and J by 5 bases; unmatched bases: 15. The CDR3 is made up of 17 amino acids. Germline V CDR1 and CDR2: SGDLS, YYNGEE. The CDR3 sequence: CASSIYASGNSDNEQFF. In DNA, the CDR3 is TGTGCCAGCAGCATTTACGCCAGCGGGAACTCGGACAATGAGCAGTTCTTC.

The J gene is TRBJ1-5, the V gene TRBV27, with 9 bases that match TRBD1. This CDR3 has 17 residues. With 3 bases clipped from V and 0 bases from J, the junction kept 6 bases outside the gene matches. Germline CDR1 reads MNHEY; CDR2 reads SMNVEV (reference sequence). Here the CDR3 reads CASSLTGGTYSNQPQHF. In DNA, the CDR3 is TGTGCCAGCAGTTTGACAGGGGGGACCTATAGCAATCAGCCCCAGCATTTT.

J is TRBJ1-1 and V is TRBV6-5; possible D gene TRBD1, 5 bases. Germline lookup yields CDR1 MNHEY and CDR2 SVGAGI. This CDR3 spans 12 amino acids. Trimming shortened V by 5 bases and J by 10 bases, and 14 bases separated the two germline ends. The CDR3 loop is CASSPGGGGAFF. The CDR3 DNA reads as TGTGCCAGCAGTCCCGGGGGGGGAGGAGCTTTCTTT.

This chain uses TRBV6-1 with TRBJ1-2, with TRBD1 as a possible D gene (6 bases). The germline V gene has CDR1 MNHNS and CDR2 SASEGT. V lost 4 bases and J 0 bases, leaving 15 bases between the germline ends. The CDR3 runs to 16 residues. The CDR3 sequence is CASSGLQGYSNYGYTF. In DNA, the CDR3 is TGTGCCAGCAGTGGACTACAGGGATACTCTAACTATGGCTACACCTTC.

The chain links TRBV30 to TRBJ1-1; TRBD1 is a possible D gene (5 bases). This CDR3 is built from 12 residues. Trimming left V 3 bases short and J 6 bases short, with 11 bases between. CDR1 and CDR2 from the germline V gene are GTSNPN and SVGIG (reference sequence). CDR3 coding DNA: TGTGCCTGGAGAGGGGAGGGTCCTGAAGCTTTCTTT. It is translated as CAWRGEGPEAFF.

The chain joins TRBV6-1 to TRBJ2-7, with 9 positions matching TRBD1. J was trimmed by 5 bases and V by 5 bases; bases with no gene match: 10. This CDR3 is built from 15 residues. Germline V gives CDR1 MNHNS, CDR2 SASEGT. CDR3 amino acids: CASSQWTGEIDEQYF. The CDR3 DNA reads TGTGCCAGCAGTCAGTGGACAGGGGAGATCGACGAGCAGTACTTC.

This chain uses TRBV15 with TRBJ2-5; tentative D call: TRBD2 (6 bases). V was pared by 3 bases and J by 7 bases, with 12 bases between. The CDR3 has 13 amino acids. Germline CDR1 reads LNHNV; CDR2 reads YYDKDF (reference sequence). The CDR3 region is CATSRAGGGTQYF. DNA of the CDR3: TGTGCCACCAGCAGGGCTGGGGGAGGGACCCAGTACTTC. Together with reference TRBV15 and TRBJ2-5, the CDR3 gives the full variable domain: DAMVIQNPRYQVTQFGKPVTLSCSQTLNHNVMYWYQQKSSQAPKLLFHYYDKDFNNEADTPDNFQSRRPNTSFCFLDIRSPGLGDTAMYLCATSRAGGGTQYFGPGTRLLVL.

The chain carries TRBV5-6 and TRBJ2-3, with D tentatively TRBD2 (6 bases). The CDR3 runs to 16 residues. Trimming took 3 bases from V and 7 from J, leaving 21 bases between them. Germline V gives CDR1 SGHDT, CDR2 YYEEEE. The CDR3 bases are TGTGCCAGCAGCTGGATTAGAGGGGATAGCGGCTATACGCAGTATTTT. Its protein is CASSWIRGDSGYTQYF.

This clone was recorded only once. The gene calls are TRBV6-1 and TRBJ2-1, with D perhaps TRBD1 (6 bases). The V gene's germline CDR1 is MNHNS and CDR2 SASEGT. The CDR3 spans 11 residues. V lost 7 bases, J lost 12 bases, and 13 bases lay in between. Here the CDR3 reads CASTRGDGQFF. The CDR3 DNA follows: TGTGCCAGCACCAGGGGAGATGGGCAGTTCTTC.

This clone turned up a few times. The genes are TRBV15 and TRBJ1-1; tentative D call: TRBD1 (6 bases). The V gene's germline CDR1 is LNHNV and CDR2 YYDKDF (reference sequence). V lost 5 bases to trimming and J lost 0 bases, with 13 bases between them. The CDR3 has 15 residues. DNA for the CDR3: TGTGCCACCAGCGGGGGCGGGCTCGTGAACACTGAAGCTTTCTTT. It encodes CATSGGGLVNTEAFF.

The V gene is TRBV27, the J gene TRBJ1-2; 8 bases agree with TRBD1. Germline trimming cut 3 bases from V and 6 bases from J; bases unmatched to any gene: 6. CDR1 and CDR2 (germline): MNHEY, SMNVEV (reference sequence). CDR3 length: 14 residues. The CDR3 DNA sequence: TGTGCCAGCAGTTTGGTCCAGGGGGCCGATGGCTACACCTTC. Amino acids: CASSLVQGADGYTF.

The V and J genes are TRBV18 and TRBJ2-5; D call uncertain. V lost 3 bases to trimming and J lost 4 bases, with 3 bases between them. The CDR3 has 11 amino acids. Germline CDR1 KGHSH, CDR2 LQKENI. CDR3 region: CASSPGETQYF. The CDR3 DNA is TGTGCCAGCTCACCCGGAGAGACCCAGTACTTC.

V is TRBV2 and J is TRBJ1-2; D uncertain. The CDR3 length is 14 residues. The germline V gene encodes CDR1 SNHLY and CDR2 FYNNEI. Trimming cost V 7 bases and J 4 bases, with 16 bases left between them. CDR3 nucleotides: TGTGCCAGCATCTACCCCTCCAGAGGCTATGGCTACACCTTC. Protein product: CASIYPSRGYGYTF.

V is TRBV7-3 and J is TRBJ2-3, with 9 bases matching TRBD1. The junction had 7 bases not matched to a gene; V was cut back by 5 bases and J by 4 bases. CDR1 is SGHTA and CDR2 is FQGTGA in the germline V gene. This CDR3 contains 15 residues. The CDR3 region is CASSPGQGSPDTQYF. CDR3 nucleotide sequence: TGTGCCAGCAGCCCTGGACAGGGGAGCCCAGATACGCAGTATTTT. Full variable domain (remainder filled in from reference TRBV7-3 and TRBJ2-3): GAGVSQTPSNKVTEKGKYVELRCDPISGHTALYWYRQSLGQGPEFLIYFQGTGAADDSGLPNDRFFAVRPEGSVSTLKIQRTERGDSAVYLCASSPGQGSPDTQYFGPGTRLTVL.

This rearrangement joins TRBV4-1 to TRBJ2-6, with 8 bases aligning to TRBD1. This CDR3 region has 18 residues. After removal of 4 bases from V and 0 bases from J, the junction contained 8 bases not matched to a gene. Germline assignment: CDR1 MGHRA and CDR2 YSYEKL. The CDR3 loop reads CASSPRQGSNSGANVLTF. The DNA of the CDR3 is TGCGCCAGCAGCCCAAGACAGGGGAGCAACTCTGGGGCCAACGTCCTGACTTTC.

The chain has TRBV4-1 and TRBJ2-1, with D uncertain. The germline gives CDR1 MGHRA, CDR2 YSYEKL. Trimming pared 0 bases from V and 9 bases from J, leaving 9 bases between. The CDR3 is made up of 13 amino acids. CDR3 loop: CASSQDRSAEQFF. Here the CDR3 DNA reads TGCGCCAGCAGCCAAGATCGTAGTGCTGAGCAGTTCTTC.

This clone was picked up a small number of times. The chain uses TRBV4-1 and TRBJ2-7; 14 bases agree with TRBD2. CDR3 size: 14 residues. J was trimmed by 10 bases and V by 0 bases; bases with no gene match: 2. CDR1 is MGHRA, CDR2 YSYEKL, per germline. The CDR3 DNA reads TGCGCCAGCAGCCAAGAGGGACTAGCGGGAGAACAGTACTTC. Translation: CASSQEGLAGEQYF.

The chain links TRBV19 to TRBJ1-1; 11 nucleotides agree with TRBD1. Germline loops: CDR1 LNHDA, CDR2 SQIVND (reference sequence). The trim removed 1 base at V and 4 bases at J, leaving 5 bases unmatched. This CDR3 spans 16 amino acids. The CDR3 sequence: CASSIAGQGGITEAFF. CDR3 in DNA: TGTGCCAGTAGTATAGCGGGACAGGGGGGAATCACTGAAGCTTTCTTT.